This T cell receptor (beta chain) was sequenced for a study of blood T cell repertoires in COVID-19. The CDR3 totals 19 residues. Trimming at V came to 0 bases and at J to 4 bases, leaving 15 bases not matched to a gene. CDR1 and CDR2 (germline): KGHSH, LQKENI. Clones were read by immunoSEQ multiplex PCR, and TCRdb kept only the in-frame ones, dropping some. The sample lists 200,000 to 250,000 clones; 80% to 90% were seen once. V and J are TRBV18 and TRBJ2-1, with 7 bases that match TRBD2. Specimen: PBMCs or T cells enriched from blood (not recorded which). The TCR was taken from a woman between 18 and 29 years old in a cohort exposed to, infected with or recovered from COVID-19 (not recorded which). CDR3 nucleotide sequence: TGTGCCAGCTCACCACCAAGACAGAACCAACTAGCGCTTTACAATGAGCAGTTCTTC. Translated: CASSPPRQNQLALYNEQFF.